Following are 12 T cell receptor beta chains from one sample sequenced in a study of blood T cell repertoires in COVID-19. Sequencing was performed with immunoSEQ multiplex PCR; in TCRdb, only in-frame clones are kept and a portion is missing. The table shows approximately 88,000 clones, with about 80% occurring only once. Material: peripheral blood. The receptors were gathered from a woman older than 75 with acute or convalescent COVID-19.

The chain is built from TRBV29-1 and TRBJ2-5, with D maybe TRBD2 (6 bases). CDR1 is SQVTM, CDR2 ANQGSEA, per germline. The ends were cut back, 5 bases at V and 1 base at J, with 14 bases in the middle. The CDR3 has 14 amino acids. The CDR3: CSVLTSRLQETQYF. The CDR3 DNA follows: TGCAGCGTTTTAACTAGCCGGCTCCAAGAGACCCAGTACTTC.

This clone was picked up a small number of times. The rearrangement joins TRBV30 to TRBJ2-7, with D perhaps TRBD2 (6 bases). Germline lookup yields CDR1 GTSNPN and CDR2 SVGIG (reference sequence). The V gene lost 3 bases and the J gene lost 1 base, with 13 bases spanning the gap. This CDR3 has 14 residues. CDR3 sequence: CAWRRTKLSYEQYF. The DNA for the CDR3 is TGTGCCTGGAGAAGGACTAAACTGTCCTACGAGCAGTACTTC.

There are a few counts of this clone. The CDR3 is CASTQRGQVSSGNTIYF. Here the CDR3 DNA reads TGTGCCAGCACCCAACGGGGACAGGTTAGCTCTGGAAACACCATATATTTT. The J gene is TRBJ1-3, the V gene TRBV7-2, with 8 bases lining up with TRBD1. Germline assignment: CDR1 SGHTA and CDR2 FQGNSA. Germline trimming cut 7 bases from V and 0 bases from J; bases unmatched to any gene: 11. This CDR3 is built from 17 residues.

The J gene is TRBJ2-5, the V gene TRBV19, with unresolved D. Germline CDR1 is LNHDA and CDR2 is SQIVND (reference sequence). This CDR3 is 15 amino acids long. V was cut by 1 base and J by 5 bases, with 14 bases left in between. The CDR3 spells CASSIGTLQVETQYF. The CDR3 DNA is TGTGCCAGTAGTATAGGAACACTTCAGGTGGAGACCCAGTACTTC.

The genes are TRBV4-2 and TRBJ2-3; 7 positions agree with TRBD2. V was clipped by 1 base and J by 6 bases; unmatched bases: 10. Germline CDR1 is LGHNA and CDR2 is YNFKEQ. The CDR3 sequence is 16 residues long. The CDR3 sequence: CASSQVSAGDKDTQYF. In DNA form, the CDR3 reads TGTGCCAGCAGCCAAGTCTCTGCGGGAGATAAGGATACGCAGTATTTT.

The genes are TRBV14 and TRBJ2-7; D perhaps matches TRBD1 (6 bases). CDR1 is SGHDN and CDR2 is FVKESK in the germline V gene. The CDR3 consists of 12 residues. Trimming took off 4 bases at V and 2 bases at J, with 6 bases between the two ends. CDR3 region: CASSRTAYEQYF. The CDR3 nucleotides read TGTGCCAGCAGCCGGACAGCCTACGAGCAGTACTTC.

CDR3 coding DNA: TGTGCCAGCAGCCTCACCGGGCAGGGGAGTGGAAACACCATATATTTT. Amino acids: CASSLTGQGSGNTIYF. The chain joins TRBV7-3 to TRBJ1-3; maybe TRBD1 (6 bases). CDR1 and CDR2 (germline): SGHTA, FQGTGA. Trimming took 5 bases from V and 3 from J, leaving 17 bases between them. This CDR3 region has 16 residues.

The rearrangement uses TRBV19 and TRBJ2-7; 12 nucleotides agree with TRBD2. The CDR3 is 14 residues long. With 0 bases clipped from V and 6 bases from J, the junction kept 0 bases outside the gene matches. Germline CDR1 is LNHDA and CDR2 is SQIVND (reference sequence). The CDR3 protein is CASSIETSGSEQYF. As DNA, the CDR3 is TGTGCCAGTAGTATAGAGACTAGCGGGAGCGAGCAGTACTTC.

The chain couples TRBV7-8 to TRBJ1-2; weak D call: TRBD1 (5 bases). Germline assignment: CDR1 SGHVS and CDR2 FQNEAQ. This CDR3 has 15 amino acids. V was shortened by 6 bases and J by 1 base, with 15 bases between the two germline ends. This chain's CDR3 is CASSSIGGVNYGYTF. In nucleotides, the CDR3 is TGTGCCAGCAGTTCAATCGGGGGGGTTAACTATGGCTACACCTTC.

This clone is medium-sized in the sample. This chain links TRBV6-5 with TRBJ1-1; 7 bases map to TRBD1. CDR1 MNHEY and CDR2 SVGAGI come from the germline V gene. Losses at the gene ends were 7 bases for V and 4 bases for J; bases not matched to a gene: 6. The CDR3 consists of 13 residues. The CDR3 loop is CASNKQGSTEAFF. CDR3 in DNA: TGTGCCAGCAATAAACAGGGGAGCACTGAAGCTTTCTTT.

V is TRBV5-5 and J is TRBJ2-7; TRBD1 agrees at 8 bases. Germline V gene sequence: CDR1 SGHKS, CDR2 YYEKEE (reference sequence). V shed 0 bases and J 4 bases; nucleotides not matched to a gene: 6. CDR3 length: 15 amino acids. CDR3 DNA sequence: TGTGCCAGCAGCTTGGCTGGGACAGGATTTTACGAGCAGTACTTC. Translated, it gives CASSLAGTGFYEQYF.

V is TRBV24-1 and J is TRBJ2-3; possible D gene TRBD1, 6 bases. V shed 4 bases and J shed 4 bases, with 14 bases lying between them. The CDR3 contains 15 residues. Germline loops: CDR1 KGHDR, CDR2 SFDVKD. In DNA, the CDR3 is TGTGCCACCAGTGACCCAACCAGGGGACCAGATACGCAGTATTTT. This sequence encodes CATSDPTRGPDTQYF.